This T cell receptor beta chain was sequenced for a study of beta chain features in type 1 diabetes. Study outcomes and limitations: All four CD4+ subsets of Type 1 diabetes patients contained TCRB CDR3s that were moderately but significantly shorter. Compared to healthy donors, patients appeared to have naive, central memory and Treg TCRB repertoires that were more alike.

Germline V gene sequence: CDR1 MNHEY, CDR2 SVGAGI. The ends lost 1 base at V and 1 base at J; junction bases unmatched: 3. This CDR3 is built from 16 residues. Expressed TCRB transcripts got sequenced, as all isolated RNA was reverse transcribed. Sequencing used immunoSEQ multiplex PCR; TCRdb keeps in-frame clones, though not all of them. The sample shows 310,000 or so clones, over 7% of them seen only once. On this clone: The antigen remains undetermined.

The chain recombines TRBV6-5 with TRBJ2-5; 10 nucleotides agree with TRBD1. The sequence was collected from a man aged 30 to 39 with type 1 diabetes. Specimen: central memory CD4+ T cells from blood. In nucleotides, the CDR3 is TGTGCCAGCAGTTACTTGAGGACAGGGGGCCAAGAGACCCAGTACTTC. As protein: CASSYLRTGGQETQYF.